Each of the 32 T cell receptor beta chains below was sequenced from the same sample in a study of cytotoxic CD8 clonotypes in ibrutinib-treated CLL. The repertoire was sequenced with immunoSEQ multiplex PCR; TCRdb's copy has only in-frame clones and lacks some. The table has nearly 85,000 clones, roughly 77% seen once. Here the sequenced sample was PBMCs, taken after 12 months of ibrutinib treatment. The receptors originated from a human donor with chronic lymphocytic leukemia.

The chain carries TRBV7-2 and TRBJ2-7; the D gene could be TRBD1 or TRBD2 (6 bases each). The CDR3 extends over 15 amino acids. Deletions cut 5 bases from V and 2 bases from J, with 16 bases between. Germline V gene sequence: CDR1 SGHTA, CDR2 FQGNSA. The CDR3 DNA follows: TGTGCCAGCAGCAACCGACTAGGGGGTCCCTACGAGCAGTACTTC. This encodes CASSNRLGGPYEQYF.

This chain connects TRBV27 to TRBJ2-7; 7 nucleotides align to TRBD1. Germline CDR1 and CDR2: MNHEY and SMNVEV (reference sequence). V dropped 6 bases and J dropped 2; count of bases not matched to a gene: 10. The CDR3 consists of 15 residues. The DNA of the CDR3 is TGTGCCAGCAGCCCCCGACAGGGCTTGGCCTACGAGCAGTACTTC. It encodes CASSPRQGLAYEQYF.

This clone has a handful of counts. The V call is TRBV2, the J call TRBJ2-1, with D perhaps TRBD1 (5 bases). CDR3 length: 12 residues. Germline assignment: CDR1 SNHLY and CDR2 FYNNEI. Trimming took 6 bases from V and 8 from J, leaving 11 bases between them. As DNA, the CDR3 is TGTGCCAGCAGGGAGTGGGGCGATGAGCAGTTCTTC. Residues: CASREWGDEQFF.

V is TRBV7-8 and J is TRBJ2-7, with TRBD2 matching 7 bases. The length of the CDR3 is 8 residues. From germline, CDR1 is SGHVS and CDR2 FQNEAQ. The CDR3 region has the DNA TGTGCCAGCAGTAGGCGGGGGGTC. It encodes CASSRRGV.

V usage is TRBV11-2 and J usage is TRBJ2-2, with D possibly TRBD1 on 5 matching bases. Trimming took off 5 bases at V and 0 bases at J, with 10 bases between the two ends. The length of the CDR3 is 15 residues. Germline CDR1 is SGHAT and CDR2 is FQNNGV. CDR3 residues: CASSAGHSNTGELFF. In nucleotides, the CDR3 is TGTGCCAGCAGCGCCGGACACTCGAACACCGGGGAGCTGTTTTTT.

V usage is TRBV15 and J usage is TRBJ2-1; 11 nucleotides match TRBD2. The CDR3 contains 16 residues. With V trimmed by 0 bases and J by 3 bases, 1 base remained unmatched. Looked up from germline, CDR1 is LNHNV and CDR2 is YYDKDF (reference sequence). The CDR3 nucleotides are TGTGCCACCAGCAGAGATCTAGCGGGAGGCTACAATGAGCAGTTCTTC. Protein: CATSRDLAGGYNEQFF.

The rearrangement joins TRBV10-2 to TRBJ2-2, with D perhaps matching TRBD1 (6 bases). Trimming left V 6 bases short and J 6 bases short, with 17 bases between. CDR1 and CDR2 (germline): WSHSY, SAAADI. The CDR3 extends over 15 amino acids. CDR3 nucleotide sequence: TGCGCCAGCAGGGACCCCATACAGGGACCCGGGGAGCTGTTTTTT. Translated: CASRDPIQGPGELFF.

This sequence joins TRBV5-1 and TRBJ1-3; TRBD1 is a possible D gene (5 bases). Trimming removed 0 bases at V and 2 bases at J, with 9 bases between. The CDR3 totals 15 residues. Germline loops: CDR1 SGHRS, CDR2 YFSETQ. The CDR3: CASSLAAGAGNTIYF. CDR3 DNA: TGCGCCAGCAGCTTGGCCGCGGGGGCTGGAAACACCATATATTTT.

This chain joins TRBV5-4 and TRBJ1-1; the D is unclear. In germline, CDR1 is SGHNT, CDR2 YYREEE (reference sequence). V dropped 4 bases and J dropped 6 bases, with 13 bases sitting between them. The CDR3 runs to 13 residues. As DNA, the CDR3 is TGTGCCAGCAGCCGAGAAAGGAGCTCTGAAGCTTTCTTT. Translation: CASSRERSSEAFF.

V and J are TRBV6-6 and TRBJ2-7; TRBD2 is a possible D gene (5 bases). V lost 6 bases and J lost 2, with 17 bases in between. The CDR3 runs 15 residues. The germline V gene has CDR1 MNHNY and CDR2 SVGAGI (reference sequence). Written as DNA, the CDR3 is TGTGCCAGCAGAGCCAGTGGGCTCGGGACCTACGAGCAGTACTTC. Amino acid sequence: CASRASGLGTYEQYF.

This chain's CDR3 is CSARLGNEQFF. CDR3 nucleotides: TGCAGTGCTCGGCTTGGGAATGAGCAGTTCTTC. This sequence joins TRBV20-1 and TRBJ2-1; D gene uncertain. Germline V gene sequence: CDR1 DFQATT, CDR2 SNEGSKA (reference sequence). V lost 5 bases, J lost 7 bases, and 9 bases lay in between. The length of the CDR3 is 11 residues.

A word on this clone: It is unclear where the CDR3 begins or ends on the DNA, so no DNA is shown, and the CDR3 is as TCRdb lists it. The chain links TRBV19 to TRBJ1-5; the D segment call TRBD1 is taken from the table without a DNA check. The CDR3 sequence runs 15 residues, both termini included. CDR1 LNHDA and CDR2 SQIVND come from the germline V gene (reference sequence). This chain's CDR3 is CASSIVGAGSDSWHF.

V gene TRBV28 combines with J gene TRBJ1-4; the D gene is possibly TRBD1 (6 bases). Per germline, CDR1 MDHEN and CDR2 SYDVKM. CDR3 length: 13 amino acids. Trimming pared 8 bases from V and 8 bases from J, leaving 15 bases between. This chain's CDR3 is CASVGRGWEKLFF. DNA of the CDR3: TGTGCCAGCGTTGGCAGGGGATGGGAAAAACTGTTTTTT.

The rearrangement uses TRBV2 and TRBJ2-2; a possible D gene is TRBD1 (6 bases). The CDR3 is 14 amino acids. V was pared by 7 bases and J by 1 base, with 10 bases between. Germline loops: CDR1 SNHLY, CDR2 FYNNEI. CDR3 loop: CASKGEWNTGELFF. In DNA, the CDR3 is TGTGCCAGCAAGGGGGAGTGGAACACCGGGGAGCTGTTTTTT.

This clone appeared once. J is TRBJ1-4 and V is TRBV15; D gene unclear. Germline V gene sequence: CDR1 LNHNV, CDR2 YYDKDF (reference sequence). The CDR3 has 16 amino acids. The V and J ends lost 5 bases and 5 bases respectively, with 18 bases between them. The chain's CDR3 is CATSGPRAPRNEKLFF. For the CDR3, the DNA is TGTGCCACCAGCGGACCCCGGGCCCCGCGGAATGAAAAACTGTTTTTT.

CDR3 amino acids: CAIRGGGWTEAFF. The CDR3 nucleotides read TGTGCCATTAGGGGAGGGGGGTGGACTGAAGCTTTCTTT. The J gene is TRBJ1-1, the V gene TRBV10-3; D may be TRBD1 (6 bases). The CDR3 covers 13 residues. Germline V gives CDR1 ENHRY, CDR2 SYGVKD. Trimming cost V 9 bases and J 5 bases, with 16 bases left between them.

The gene calls are TRBV11-2 and TRBJ2-7; the match to TRBD1 covers 8 bases. Unmatched junction bases numbered 8, after V lost 1 base and J lost 6 bases. In germline, CDR1 is SGHAT, CDR2 FQNNGV. This CDR3 is built from 15 residues. The CDR3 here is CASSLVAGGPGEQYF. As DNA, the CDR3 is TGTGCCAGCAGCTTAGTAGCAGGGGGCCCGGGCGAGCAGTACTTC.

DNA of the CDR3: TGCGCCAGCAGCCAAGATGGCCGCGGTGGAGGGGAAAAACTGTTTTTT. Its protein product is CASSQDGRGGGEKLFF. The V and J genes are TRBV4-3 and TRBJ1-4; D is unresolved. V was trimmed by 0 bases and J by 8 bases, leaving 16 bases between them. Germline assignment: CDR1 LGHNA and CDR2 YSLEER. The CDR3 has 16 amino acids.

The rearrangement links TRBV19 to TRBJ2-3; D uncertain. Germline CDR1 and CDR2: LNHDA and SQIVND (reference sequence). The CDR3 is made up of 14 amino acids. The ends were cut back, 1 base at V and 4 bases at J, with 9 bases in the middle. This chain's CDR3 is CASSIAGIADTQYF. CDR3 DNA: TGTGCCAGTAGTATAGCCGGTATCGCAGATACGCAGTATTTT. Looking up the rest from reference TRBV19 and TRBJ2-3 gives the full variable domain: DGGITQSPKYLFRKEGQNVTLSCEQNLNHDAMYWYRQDPGQGLRLIYYSQIVNDFQKGDIAEGYSVSREKKESFPLTVTSAQKNPTAFYLCASSIAGIADTQYFGPGTRLTVL.

The chain recombines TRBV6-5 with TRBJ2-2; a possible D gene is TRBD2 (6 bases). V lost 6 bases to trimming and J lost 5 bases, with 16 bases between them. The CDR3 is 15 amino acids. Germline CDR1 and CDR2: MNHEY and SVGAGI. The chain's CDR3 is CASSAQRGGTGELFF. As DNA, the CDR3 is TGTGCCAGCAGCGCCCAGAGGGGAGGAACCGGGGAGCTGTTTTTT.

The V call is TRBV11-2, the J call TRBJ2-7; tentative D call: TRBD1 (6 bases). CDR1 and CDR2 (germline): SGHAT, FQNNGV. The CDR3 loop spans 15 amino acids. Trimming shortened V by 2 bases and J by 0 bases, and 11 bases separated the two germline ends. This CDR3 is CASSLSQGSSYEQYF. CDR3 nucleotide sequence: TGTGCCAGCAGCTTATCTCAGGGGAGCTCCTACGAGCAGTACTTC.

This clone was detected once. The genes are TRBV18 and TRBJ2-7, with 9 positions matching TRBD2. The junction had 10 bases not matched to a gene; V was cut back by 6 bases and J by 4 bases. Germline CDR1 is KGHSH and CDR2 is LQKENI. There are 15 residues in the CDR3. CDR3 bases: TGTGCCAGCTCGCCAACCGGGACTAGCACTTACGAGCAGTACTTC. This gives the protein CASSPTGTSTYEQYF.

The genes are TRBV7-6 and TRBJ2-3; no clear D. The germline CDR1 and CDR2 sequences are SGHVS and FNYEAQ. This CDR3 comprises 13 residues. The V end was cut by 5 bases, the J end by 1 base, with 7 bases between. CDR3 region: CASSPPGTDTQYF. In DNA form, the CDR3 reads TGTGCCAGCAGCCCCCCGGGCACAGATACGCAGTATTTT. The variable domain in full, completed from reference TRBV7-6 and TRBJ2-3, reads GAGVSQSPRYKVTKRGQDVALRCDPISGHVSLYWYRQALGQGPEFLTYFNYEAQQDKSGLPNDRFSAERPEGSISTLTIQRTEQRDSAMYRCASSPPGTDTQYFGPGTRLTVL.

The sample holds one count of this clone. The rearrangement links TRBV4-1 to TRBJ1-2; 11 bases line up with TRBD1. Germline CDR1 is MGHRA and CDR2 is YSYEKL. The length of the CDR3 is 15 residues. Trimming removed 0 bases from V and 6 bases from J; junction bases left unmatched: 3. DNA for the CDR3: TGCGCCAGCAGCCAAGAGGGACAGGGGGGGAATGGCTACACCTTC. Translation: CASSQEGQGGNGYTF.

This clone has just one count. The chain recombines TRBV7-6 with TRBJ2-5, with TRBD2 as a possible D gene (6 bases). This CDR3 comprises 12 residues. Between the trimmed V and J ends, which lost 1 base and 10 bases, there was a span of 10 bases. Germline CDR1 is SGHVS and CDR2 is FNYEAQ. CDR3 sequence reads: CASSLELGGQYF. The DNA of the CDR3 is TGTGCCAGCAGCTTAGAGTTGGGGGGCCAGTACTTC.

A word on this clone: A read error may be the cause here, since a much bigger clone is one base away. The chain has TRBV5-1 and TRBJ1-3; no firm D call. From germline, CDR1 is SGHRS and CDR2 YFSETQ. The CDR3 contains 15 residues. In DNA form, the CDR3 reads TGCACCAGCAGCTTTGGGCCGAACTCTGGAAACACCATATATTTT. Protein: CTSSFGPNSGNTIYF.

The J gene is TRBJ1-5, the V gene TRBV5-1; unclear D gene. Trimming pared 0 bases from V and 0 bases from J, leaving 4 bases between. The CDR3 is 14 residues long. The germline V gene has CDR1 SGHRS and CDR2 YFSETQ. CDR3 DNA: TGCGCCAGCAGCTTGGGGGCTAGCAATCAGCCCCAGCATTTT. It codes for CASSLGASNQPQHF.

This clone was seen a single time. This chain connects TRBV5-1 to TRBJ2-3; D perhaps matches TRBD2 (5 bases). This CDR3 spans 14 amino acids. Germline V gives CDR1 SGHRS, CDR2 YFSETQ. V shed 0 bases and J shed 4 bases, with 9 bases lying between them. This chain's CDR3 is CASSLATRADTQYF. The CDR3 DNA reads as TGCGCCAGCAGCTTGGCTACGCGGGCAGATACGCAGTATTTT.

The CDR3 DNA reads TGTGCCAGCAGCTGGTTGGGGGGTCCAGAGTATTTT. This encodes CASSWLGGPEYF. The rearrangement joins TRBV11-2 to TRBJ2-3; D might be TRBD2 (6 bases). The CDR3 runs to 12 residues. Germline CDR1 is SGHAT and CDR2 is FQNNGV. V lost 4 bases and J lost 13, with 15 bases in between.

This clone was counted between two and nine times. The chain combines TRBV19 with TRBJ1-2; 7 bases line up with TRBD1. After removal of 8 bases from V and 8 bases from J, the junction contained 8 bases not matched to a gene. The CDR3 extends over 12 amino acids. Germline CDR1 reads LNHDA; CDR2 reads SQIVND (reference sequence). The CDR3 loop reads CASSTDRAGYTF. DNA of the CDR3: TGTGCCAGTTCCACCGACAGGGCAGGCTACACCTTC.

This chain connects TRBV30 to TRBJ2-1, with D hard to call. CDR3 length: 10 amino acids. Trimming cost V 5 bases and J 8 bases, with 7 bases left between them. Germline loops: CDR1 GTSNPN, CDR2 SVGIG (reference sequence). CDR3 region: CAWGFYEQFF. Here the CDR3 DNA reads TGTGCCTGGGGGTTTTATGAGCAGTTCTTC.

The gene calls are TRBV2 and TRBJ1-4; tentatively, D is TRBD1 (5 bases). Germline lookup yields CDR1 SNHLY and CDR2 FYNNEI. This CDR3 comprises 14 residues. V was clipped by 3 bases and J by 3 bases, with 8 bases between them. Here the CDR3 reads CASSEGVANEKLFF. CDR3 DNA sequence: TGTGCCAGCAGTGAGGGGGTAGCTAATGAAAAACTGTTTTTT.